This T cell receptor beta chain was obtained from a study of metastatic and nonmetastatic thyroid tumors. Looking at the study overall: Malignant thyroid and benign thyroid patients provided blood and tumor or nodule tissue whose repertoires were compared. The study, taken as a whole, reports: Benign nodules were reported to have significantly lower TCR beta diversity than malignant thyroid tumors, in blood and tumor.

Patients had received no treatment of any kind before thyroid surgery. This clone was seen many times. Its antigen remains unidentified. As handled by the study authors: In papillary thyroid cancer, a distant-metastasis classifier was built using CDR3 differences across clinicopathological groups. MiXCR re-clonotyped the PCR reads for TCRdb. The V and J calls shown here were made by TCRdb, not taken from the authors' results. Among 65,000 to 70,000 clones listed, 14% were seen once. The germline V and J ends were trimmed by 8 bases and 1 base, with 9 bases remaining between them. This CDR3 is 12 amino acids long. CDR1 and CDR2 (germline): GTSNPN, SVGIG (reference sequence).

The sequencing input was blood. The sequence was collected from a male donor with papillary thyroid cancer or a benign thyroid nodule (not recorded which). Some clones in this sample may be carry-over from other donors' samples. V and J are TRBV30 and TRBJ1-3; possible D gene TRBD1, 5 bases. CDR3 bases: TGTGCCCACGACAGTTCTGGAAACACCATATATTTT. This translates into CAHDSSGNTIYF.